Following are 10 T cell receptor beta chains from one sample sequenced in a study of spatial heterogeneity in lung cancer. TCRdb reanalysed the 5' RACE reads using MiXCR and keeps one entry per CDR3 protein. The data hold about 90,000 distinct CDR3 sequences, with approximately 8.6% observed a single time. Noted time point: sample taken at primary tumor resection. In each case, whole RNA from tumor, nontumor lung or frozen PBMC was sequenced unsorted. The source material was PBMCs, sampled at surgery. The receptors were sampled from a male donor with early-stage non-small cell lung cancer.

The rearrangement uses TRBV7-3 and TRBJ1-1, with 8 bases that match TRBD1. The length of the CDR3 is 16 residues. V gave up 2 bases and J gave up 2 bases; unmatched junction bases: 7. Germline loops: CDR1 SGHTA, CDR2 FQGTGA. This chain's CDR3 is CASSLEDRGRNTEAFF. CDR3 DNA: TGTGCCAGCAGCTTAGAAGACAGGGGAAGAAACACTGAAGCTTTCTTT.

This clonotype was seen repeatedly, ten times or more. The rearrangement links TRBV20-1 to TRBJ2-6, with TRBD2 matching over 8 bases. CDR3 length equals 16 residues. CDR1 is DFQATT and CDR2 is SNEGSKA in the germline V gene (reference sequence). After removal of 2 bases from V and 7 bases from J, the junction contained 10 bases not matched to a gene. The CDR3 nucleotides read TGCAGTGCTAGAACGGGAGGGTCAAGGGGAGCCAACGTCCTGACTTTC. Protein sequence: CSARTGGSRGANVLTF.

This clonotype was counted only a few times. The chain couples TRBV19 to TRBJ1-5; possible D gene TRBD1, 5 bases. V lost 5 bases, J lost 5 bases, and 10 bases lay in between. This CDR3 contains 13 residues. In germline, CDR1 is LNHDA, CDR2 SQIVND (reference sequence). The CDR3 here is CASSAQGDQPQHF. CDR3 coding DNA: TGTGCCAGTAGTGCGCAGGGAGATCAGCCCCAGCATTTT.

In this sample, this clonotype turned up a few times. The chain joins TRBV6-5 to TRBJ2-3, with D tentatively TRBD1 (5 bases). Trimming left V 11 bases short and J 1 base short, with 13 bases between. The CDR3 has 13 amino acids. Germline V gene lookup returns CDR1 MNHEY and CDR2 SVGAGI. CDR3 DNA: TGTGCCGTCACCAGGGCAGGCACAGATACGCAGTATTTT. Encoded protein: CAVTRAGTDTQYF.

The V call is TRBV11-2, the J call TRBJ2-3; the D call may be TRBD1 or TRBD2 (5 bases each). This CDR3 region has 15 residues. V was cut by 3 bases and J by 1 base, with 11 bases left in between. Germline CDR1 and CDR2: SGHAT and FQNNGV. CDR3 protein: CASSFSLGGTDTQYF. In DNA form, the CDR3 reads TGTGCCAGCAGCTTCTCCCTGGGGGGCACAGATACGCAGTATTTT. The variable domain in full, with the rest retrieved from reference TRBV11-2 and TRBJ2-3, is EAGVAQSPRYKIIEKRQSVAFWCNPISGHATLYWYQQILGQGPKLLIQFQNNGVVDDSQLPKDRFSAERLKGVDSTLKIQPAKLEDSAVYLCASSFSLGGTDTQYFGPGTRLTVL.

There are many counts of this clonotype. The V gene is TRBV2, the J gene TRBJ2-1, with 8 bases identical to TRBD2. The germline gives CDR1 SNHLY, CDR2 FYNNEI. After removal of 9 bases from V and 8 bases from J, the junction contained 6 bases not matched to a gene. The length of the CDR3 is 12 residues. This CDR3 is CASREGLDEQFF. CDR3 DNA sequence: TGTGCCAGTCGGGAGGGCCTCGATGAGCAGTTCTTC. The full variable domain, with the rest looked up from reference TRBV2 and TRBJ2-1, is EPEVTQTPSHQVTQMGQEVILRCVPISNHLYFYWYRQILGQKVEFLVSFYNNEISEKSEIFDDQFSVERPDGSNFTLKIRSTKLEDSAMYFCASREGLDEQFFGPGTRLTVL.

This clonotype was detected many times. The chain employs TRBV7-9 and TRBJ2-2, with 7 bases aligning to TRBD2. The trim removed 10 bases at V and 5 bases at J, leaving 10 bases unmatched. The CDR3 extends over 14 amino acids. The germline gives CDR1 SEHNR, CDR2 FQNEAQ (reference sequence). The CDR3 sequence is CATGASGGTGELFF. CDR3 nucleotide sequence: TGTGCCACTGGCGCTAGCGGTGGGACCGGGGAGCTGTTTTTT.

This sequence joins TRBV7-2 and TRBJ1-5; D remains ambiguous. The ends were cut back, 6 bases at V and 9 bases at J, with 18 bases in the middle. This CDR3 is 14 amino acids long. CDR1 SGHTA and CDR2 FQGNSA come from the germline V gene. The CDR3 protein is CASSPEAGPGPQHF. The CDR3 DNA reads as TGTGCCAGCAGTCCAGAGGCGGGCCCGGGGCCCCAGCATTTT. The variable domain in full, completed from reference TRBV7-2 and TRBJ1-5, reads GAGVSQSPSNKVTEKGKDVELRCDPISGHTALYWYRQSLGQGLEFLIYFQGNSAPDKSGLPSDRFSAERTGGSVSTLTIQRTQQEDSAVYLCASSPEAGPGPQHFGDGTRLSIL.

CDR3 in DNA: TGTGCCAGCAGTTCACAGGGTTGGCAGTACTTC. Encoded protein: CASSSQGWQYF. The chain uses TRBV6-4 and TRBJ2-7; D may be TRBD1 (6 bases). The CDR3 loop spans 11 amino acids. Per germline, CDR1 MRHNA and CDR2 SNTAGT. The germline V and J ends were trimmed by 5 bases and 9 bases, with 11 bases remaining between them.

This clonotype was recorded a few times. CDR3 sequence: CSARRDTNQPQHF. The CDR3 DNA sequence: TGCAGTGCTAGAAGGGACACCAATCAGCCCCAGCATTTT. This rearrangement joins TRBV20-1 to TRBJ1-5, with D perhaps TRBD1 (6 bases). This CDR3 region has 13 residues. The germline gives CDR1 DFQATT, CDR2 SNEGSKA (reference sequence). V was clipped by 2 bases and J by 3 bases, with 8 bases between them.